A single sample is the source of the 8 T cell receptor beta chains below, sequenced in a study of immune evolution from preneoplasia to lung adenocarcinoma. Clones were read by immunoSEQ multiplex PCR, and TCRdb kept only the in-frame ones, dropping some. The sample holds approximately 4,300 clones, 80% to 85% seen once. Sequenced input: FFPE normal lung tissue adjacent to the tumor. Source of these receptors: a person between 45 and 75 years old with lung adenocarcinoma.

This chain uses TRBV29-1 with TRBJ2-1; D unresolved. The germline gives CDR1 SQVTM, CDR2 ANQGSEA. This CDR3 region has 11 residues. V shed 7 bases and J shed 5 bases, with 9 bases lying between them. The CDR3 here is CSGSVNNEQFF. Here the CDR3 DNA reads TGCAGCGGCTCGGTAAACAATGAGCAGTTCTTC.

The J gene is TRBJ2-5, the V gene TRBV29-1; D is perhaps TRBD1 (5 bases). V lost 5 bases and J lost 5, with 12 bases in between. Germline V lookup: CDR1 SQVTM, CDR2 ANQGSEA. This CDR3 spans 12 amino acids. The CDR3 reads CSVSGIWETQYF. In DNA, the CDR3 is TGCAGCGTTTCAGGGATCTGGGAGACCCAGTACTTC.

This chain joins TRBV30 and TRBJ2-2; possible D gene TRBD1, 5 bases. CDR1 GTSNPN and CDR2 SVGIG come from the germline V gene (reference sequence). This CDR3 is 15 amino acids long. Trimming cost V 0 bases and J 1 base, with 9 bases left between them. In DNA, the CDR3 is TGTGCCTGGAGTGTGGTGGGGCGGAACACCGGGGAGCTGTTTTTT. Translating it yields CAWSVVGRNTGELFF.

The V gene is TRBV21-1, the J gene TRBJ1-2. TRBV21-1 is noted as a pseudogene. The length of the CDR3 is 14 residues. The CDR3 coding sequence is TGTGCCAGCAGCAAATTTGGGGGAAACTATGACTACACCTTC. This translates into CASSKFGGNYDYTF.

This clone is termed large. The chain is built from TRBV5-1 and TRBJ1-5; no definite D call. The CDR3 contains 16 residues. Trimming shortened V by 2 bases and J by 7 bases, and 19 bases separated the two germline ends. Looked up from germline, CDR1 is SGHRS and CDR2 is YFSETQ. The CDR3 DNA reads as TGCGCCAGCAGCTTTTTGGGGATTACGGGTAGGCAGCCCCAGCATTTT. The encoded protein is CASSFLGITGRQPQHF.

J is TRBJ2-3 and V is TRBV28; D not certain. Per the germline V gene, CDR1 is MDHEN and CDR2 is SYDVKM. The CDR3 covers 11 residues. V was shortened by 6 bases and J by 3 bases, with 4 bases between the two germline ends. CDR3 sequence: CASRYTDTQYF. For the CDR3, the DNA is TGTGCCAGCAGGTATACAGATACGCAGTATTTT.

The chain employs TRBV6-4 and TRBJ2-7; 8 nucleotides line up with TRBD2. Looked up from germline, CDR1 is MRHNA and CDR2 is SNTAGT. The CDR3 runs 16 residues. The V and J ends lost 2 bases and 0 bases, in that order; junction bases with no gene match: 6. The CDR3 DNA reads as TGTGCCAGCAGTGACCGCACTAGCGGCAGCTCCTACGAGCAGTACTTC. Translated, it gives CASSDRTSGSSYEQYF.

The CDR3 here is CASSPDSYYEQYF. As DNA, the CDR3 is TGTGCCAGCTCACCGGACAGCTACTACGAGCAGTACTTC. The chain uses TRBV18 and TRBJ2-7; D perhaps matches TRBD1 (6 bases). V shed 3 bases and J shed 3 bases, with 9 bases lying between them. Germline V gene lookup returns CDR1 KGHSH and CDR2 LQKENI. The CDR3 loop spans 13 amino acids.